This is a list of T cell receptor beta chains from one sample in a study of memory CD8 T cells in hepatitis C reinfection. The repertoire was sequenced with immunoSEQ multiplex PCR; TCRdb's copy has only in-frame clones and lacks some. The repertoire holds 50,000 or so clones, with just under 90% as singletons. The sample taken for sequencing was naive CD8+ T cells sorted from blood. The origin of the receptors is a man in his late teens or twenties with hepatitis C virus infection. Each CDR3 is given with its conserved first and last residue. Fields, in order: V gene, J gene, clone size, D gene, CDR3 DNA, CDR3 protein. The D gene is left open where the match is weak. Expanded clones get a size class; other rows say once, few or many, or leave the size out.

>TRBV9|TRBJ2-6|.|TRBD1
TGTGCCAGCAGCGGTGTTACCGGGACAGGGCGCTCTGGGGCCAACGTCCTGACTTTC
CASSGVTGTGRSGANVLTF
>TRBV28|TRBJ2-1|.|.
TGTGCCACGTCCGGGTTGTCCTCGGATGAGCAGTTCTTC
CATSGLSSDEQFF
>TRBV9|TRBJ2-1|once|TRBD1
TGTGCCAGCAGCGTAGGGACAGGGGTGGCCAATGAGCAGTTCTTC
CASSVGTGVANEQFF
>TRBV6-1|TRBJ2-5|.|.
TGTGCCAGCAGTGACAGATCTTGGGAGACCCAGTACTTC
CASSDRSWETQYF
>TRBV2|TRBJ2-7|.|.
TGTGCCAGCAGTGCGGTTAATTACGAGCAGTACTTC
CASSAVNYEQYF
>TRBV11-1|TRBJ2-1|.|.
TGTGCCAGCAGCTTAAGGAGCTTCAATGAGCAGTTCTTC
CASSLRSFNEQFF
>TRBV4-1|TRBJ1-6|.|.
TGCGCCAGCAGCCAAGGGGGGGGCAGGGGTTCACCCCTCCACTTT
CASSQGGGRGSPLHF
>TRBV5-6|TRBJ2-7|.|TRBD1
TGTGCCAGCAGCCTTATCGGGACAGGGGGCTACGAGCAGTACTTC
CASSLIGTGGYEQYF
>TRBV5-8|TRBJ2-1|.|TRBD2
TGTGCCAGCAGCCCCCTAGCGGGGGGGGTTAATGAGCAGTTCTTC
CASSPLAGGVNEQFF
>TRBV7-8|TRBJ1-5|.|.
TGTGCCAGCAGCGCCGGAGGGGTTAGCAATCAGCCCCAGCATTTT
CASSAGGVSNQPQHF
>TRBV7-9|TRBJ2-1|.|TRBD1
TGTGCCAGCAGCCCGCGACAGGGGGAAATTAATGAGCAGTTCTTC
CASSPRQGEINEQFF
>TRBV6-5|TRBJ2-7|.|TRBD2
TGTGCCAGCAGCGGAGCGGGACCCTCCTACGAGCAGTACTTC
CASSGAGPSYEQYF
>TRBV7-9|TRBJ2-7|.|TRBD2
TGTGCCAGCAGCTTAACTAGCGGGAGTAGGAGATACGAGCAGTACTTC
CASSLTSGSRRYEQYF
>TRBV7-9|TRBJ2-1|.|TRBD1
TGTGCCACCGACAGGGCAACCTACAATGAGCAGTTCTTC
CATDRATYNEQFF
>TRBV6-5|TRBJ2-5|.|.
TGTGCCAGCAGCCTGGGGGCTAGCCTCGAGACCCAGTACTTC
CASSLGASLETQYF
>TRBV7-9|TRBJ1-1|.|TRBD1
TGTGCCAGCAGCTCGGAGGACAGGGGAATTGAAGCTTTCTTT
CASSSEDRGIEAFF
>TRBV2|TRBJ1-1|.|TRBD1
TGTGCCAGCAGTGGCCCGGCGGGACAGGGCAGCGGGGACACTGAAGCTTTCTTT
CASSGPAGQGSGDTEAFF
>TRBV27|TRBJ2-1|.|.
TGTGCCAGCAGTTTAGGGGCAGCCTCCTACAATGAGCAGTTCTTC
CASSLGAASYNEQFF
>TRBV2|TRBJ2-5|.|TRBD1
TGTGCCAGCAGTGTTGAGACAGGGGGCCGAGAGACCCAGTACTTC
CASSVETGGRETQYF
>TRBV7-8|TRBJ2-1|.|.
TGTGCCAGCGCAGCGAGCTCCTACAATGAGCAGTTCTTC
CASAASSYNEQFF
>TRBV27|TRBJ1-1|.|.
TGTGCCAGCAGTTTGGGGCCGAACACTGAAGCTTTCTTT
CASSLGPNTEAFF
>TRBV4-2|TRBJ2-7|.|.
TGTGCCAGCAGCCCCGAAGTCGGAGATCCCTACGAGCAGTACTTC
CASSPEVGDPYEQYF
>TRBV27|TRBJ2-1|.|TRBD2
TGTGCCAGCAGTTGGGGCGGGAGGGCCACTGAGCAGTTCTTC
CASSWGGRATEQFF
>TRBV5-4|TRBJ1-2|.|TRBD1
TGTGCCACCAGACAGGGGCCTGGCTACACCTTC
CATRQGPGYTF
>TRBV27|TRBJ2-4|.|TRBD1
TGTGCCAGCAGACCGGGACAGACACTAGCCAAAAACATTCAGTACTTC
CASRPGQTLAKNIQYF
>TRBV28|TRBJ2-1|.|TRBD1
TGTGCCAGCTCGGACAGGGCGTCCTACAATGAGCAGTTCTTC
CASSDRASYNEQFF
>TRBV11-3|TRBJ1-1|.|.
TGTGCCAGCAGCTTAGAAGGGGCCACTGAAGCTTTCTTT
CASSLEGATEAFF
>TRBV5-8|TRBJ1-5|.|TRBD1
TGTGCCAGCAGCGCCGGGACAGCCAGCAATCAGCCCCAGCATTTT
CASSAGTASNQPQHF
>TRBV19|TRBJ2-7|.|TRBD2
TGTGCCAGTAGTTCTAGCGGTACCTACGAGCAGTACTTC
CASSSSGTYEQYF
>TRBV7-9|TRBJ2-3|.|TRBD1
TGTGCCAGCAGGGAGGGACAGGGGCTTCTAGATACGCAGTATTTT
CASREGQGLLDTQYF
>TRBV5-4|TRBJ2-5|.|.
TGTGCCAGCAGCTTGGACACGAACACAGGGACCCAGTACTTC
CASSLDTNTGTQYF
>TRBV11-2|TRBJ2-5|.|TRBD2
TGTGCCAGCAGCTTAGGGGCTAGCGGGGGGTCCCAAGAGACCCAGTACTTC
CASSLGASGGSQETQYF
>TRBV5-6|TRBJ1-5|.|.
TGTGCCAGCAGCTTGGGACAGAGCAATCAGCCCCAGCATTTT
CASSLGQSNQPQHF
>TRBV7-2|TRBJ1-4|.|.
TGTGCCAGCAGCTTATTTGACAGCGGGGTCCCTAATGAAAAACTGTTTTTT
CASSLFDSGVPNEKLFF